The present T cell receptor beta chain was sequenced within a study of blood T cells in healthy people across ages. It was with a sample-barcoded 5' primer and a J-beta primer mix that a second PCR of roughly 7 to 12 cycles was run. A tag from a template-switch adaptor with 12 random nucleotides marked each cDNA molecule. MiXCR was run by TCRdb on the 5' RACE reads, yielding one entry per CDR3 protein. The sample lists around 1.5 million distinct CDR3 sequences; 59% were seen once. Germline CDR1 LGHDT, CDR2 YNNKEL (reference sequence). The length of the CDR3 is 15 residues. The junction had 8 bases not matched to a gene; V was cut back by 7 bases and J by 4 bases.

The genes are TRBV3-1 and TRBJ2-7, with 12 bases identical to TRBD2. This sequence originates from a man aged 18 to 29 in good health. Material for sequencing was blood. CDR3 protein: CASNNLAGGQYEQYF. The CDR3 bases are TGTGCCAGCAACAACCTAGCGGGAGGGCAGTACGAGCAGTACTTC.